One T cell receptor beta chain is described in this entry. This CDR3 is built from 13 residues. Trimming removed 6 bases at V and 0 bases at J, with 8 bases between. Looked up from germline, CDR1 is MRHNA and CDR2 is SNTAGT. The data were obtained in a study of T cell changes during pregnancy in multiple sclerosis. Measured with immunoSEQ multiplex PCR; TCRdb has only the in-frame clones, and not every one. This table holds almost 95,000 clones, 92% found once. The source of this sequence is a female donor with multiple sclerosis, enrolled in a pregnancy study. The rearrangement joins TRBV6-4 to TRBJ1-1; D is unresolved. Sequences were derived from peripheral blood, sampled in the first trimester of pregnancy. CDR3 loop: CASSERVNTEAFF. Here the CDR3 DNA reads TGTGCCAGCAGCGAGAGGGTGAACACTGAAGCTTTCTTT.